This TCR beta chain was recorded in a study of blood T cell repertoires in COVID-19. About the study: T cells, B-cell-depleted T cells, or PBMCs supplied cDNA or gDNA.

There are 14 residues in the CDR3. In germline, CDR1 is SNHLY, CDR2 FYNNEI. The V end lost 2 bases, the J end lost 4 bases, and 11 bases lay between the germline ends. Assay used: immunoSEQ multiplex PCR; TCRdb lists only in-frame clones, some missing. Found here are 280,000 or so clones, about 89% of them singletons; the top ten hold around 12%. This TCR was sampled from a woman aged 60-75 years with acute or convalescent COVID-19. Sequencing input: peripheral blood. V is TRBV2 and J is TRBJ1-2; tentatively, D is TRBD1 (6 bases). CDR3 DNA sequence: TGTGCCAGCAGTGAACTAGGGGGTACCTATGGCTACACCTTC. Translating it yields CASSELGGTYGYTF.